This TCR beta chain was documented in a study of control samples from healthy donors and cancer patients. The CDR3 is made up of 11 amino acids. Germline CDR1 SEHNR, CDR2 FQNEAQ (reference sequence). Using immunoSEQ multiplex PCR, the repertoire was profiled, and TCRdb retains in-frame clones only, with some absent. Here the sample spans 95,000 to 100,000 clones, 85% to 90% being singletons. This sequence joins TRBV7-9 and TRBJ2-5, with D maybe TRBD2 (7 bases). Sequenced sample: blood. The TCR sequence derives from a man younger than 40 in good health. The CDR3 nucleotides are TGTGCAGGGGGGGTCTTGGAGACCCAGTACTTC. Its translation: CAGGVLETQYF. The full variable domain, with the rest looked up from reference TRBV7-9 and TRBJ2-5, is DTGVSQNPRHKITKRGQNVTFRCDPISEHNRLYWYRQTLGQGPEFLTYFQNEAQLEKSRLLSDRFSAERPKGSFSTLEIQRTEQGDSAMYLCAGGVLETQYFGPGTRLLVL.